The present T cell receptor (beta chain) was sequenced within a study of T cell changes during pregnancy in multiple sclerosis. Germline loops: CDR1 SQVTM, CDR2 ANQGSEA. The CDR3 runs 12 residues. V trimming: 4 bases; J trimming: 4 bases; junction bases outside the gene matches: 1. Measured with immunoSEQ multiplex PCR; TCRdb has only the in-frame clones, and not every one. The sample has about 69,000 clones; about 92% are singletons. V usage is TRBV29-1 and J usage is TRBJ2-3, with TRBD1 matching 8 bases. The sequences come from peripheral blood, collected in the third trimester of pregnancy. The clonotype originates from a female donor in good health, enrolled as a control in a pregnancy study. Written as DNA, the CDR3 is TGCAGCGTTGCGACAGGGGCAGATACGCAGTATTTT. Protein: CSVATGADTQYF.